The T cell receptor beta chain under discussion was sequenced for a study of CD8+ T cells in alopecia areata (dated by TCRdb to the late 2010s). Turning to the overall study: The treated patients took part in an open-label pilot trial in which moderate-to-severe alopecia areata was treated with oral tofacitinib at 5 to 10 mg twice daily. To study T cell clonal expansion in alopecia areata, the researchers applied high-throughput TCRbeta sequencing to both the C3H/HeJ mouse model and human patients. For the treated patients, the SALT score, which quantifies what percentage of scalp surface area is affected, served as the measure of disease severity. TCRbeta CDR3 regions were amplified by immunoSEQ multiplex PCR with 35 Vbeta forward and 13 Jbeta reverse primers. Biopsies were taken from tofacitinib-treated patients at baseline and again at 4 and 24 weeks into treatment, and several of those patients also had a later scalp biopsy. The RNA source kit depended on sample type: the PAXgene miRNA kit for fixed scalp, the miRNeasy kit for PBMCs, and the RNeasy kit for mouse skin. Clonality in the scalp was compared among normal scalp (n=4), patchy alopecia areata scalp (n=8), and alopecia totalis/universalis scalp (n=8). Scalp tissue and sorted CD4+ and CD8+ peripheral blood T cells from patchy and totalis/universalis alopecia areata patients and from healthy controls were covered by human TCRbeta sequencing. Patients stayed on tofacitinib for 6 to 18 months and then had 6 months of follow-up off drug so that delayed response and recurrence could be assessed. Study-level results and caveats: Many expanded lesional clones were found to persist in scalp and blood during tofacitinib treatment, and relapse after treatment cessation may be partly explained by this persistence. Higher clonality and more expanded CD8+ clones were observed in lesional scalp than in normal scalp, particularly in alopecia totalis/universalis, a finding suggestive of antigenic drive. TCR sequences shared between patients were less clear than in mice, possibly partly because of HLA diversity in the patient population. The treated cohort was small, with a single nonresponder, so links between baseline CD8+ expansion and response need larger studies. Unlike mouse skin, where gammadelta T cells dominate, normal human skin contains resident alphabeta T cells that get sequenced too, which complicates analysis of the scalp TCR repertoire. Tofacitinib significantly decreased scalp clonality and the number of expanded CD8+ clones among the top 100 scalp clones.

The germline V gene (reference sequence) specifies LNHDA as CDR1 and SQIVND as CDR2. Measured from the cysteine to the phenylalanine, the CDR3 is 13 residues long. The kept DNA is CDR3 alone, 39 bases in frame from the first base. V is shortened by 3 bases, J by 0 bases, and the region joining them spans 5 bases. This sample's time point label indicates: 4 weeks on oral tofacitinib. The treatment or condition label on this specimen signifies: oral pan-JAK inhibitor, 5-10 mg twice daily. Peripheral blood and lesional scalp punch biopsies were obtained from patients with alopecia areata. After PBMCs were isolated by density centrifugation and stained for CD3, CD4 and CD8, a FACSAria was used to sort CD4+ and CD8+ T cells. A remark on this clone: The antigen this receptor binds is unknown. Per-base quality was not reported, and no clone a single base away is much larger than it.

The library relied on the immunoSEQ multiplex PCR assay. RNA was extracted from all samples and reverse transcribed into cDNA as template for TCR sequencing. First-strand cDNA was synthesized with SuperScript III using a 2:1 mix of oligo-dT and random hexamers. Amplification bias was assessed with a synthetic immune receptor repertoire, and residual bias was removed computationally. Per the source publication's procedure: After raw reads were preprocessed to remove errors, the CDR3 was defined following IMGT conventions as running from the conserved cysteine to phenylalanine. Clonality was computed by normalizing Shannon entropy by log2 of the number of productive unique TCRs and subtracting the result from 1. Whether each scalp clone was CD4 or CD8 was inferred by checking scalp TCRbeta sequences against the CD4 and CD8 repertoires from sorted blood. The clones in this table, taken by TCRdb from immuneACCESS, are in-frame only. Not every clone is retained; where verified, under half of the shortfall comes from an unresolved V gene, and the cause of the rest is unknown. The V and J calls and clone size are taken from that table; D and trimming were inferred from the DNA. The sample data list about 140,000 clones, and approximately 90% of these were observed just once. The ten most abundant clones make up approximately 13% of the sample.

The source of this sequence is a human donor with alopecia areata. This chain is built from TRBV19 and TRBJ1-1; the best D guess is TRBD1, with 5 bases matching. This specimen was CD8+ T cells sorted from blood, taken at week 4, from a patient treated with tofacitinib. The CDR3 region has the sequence CASSMGLNTEAFF. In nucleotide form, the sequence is TGTGCCAGTAGTATGGGGCTGAACACTGAAGCTTTCTTT. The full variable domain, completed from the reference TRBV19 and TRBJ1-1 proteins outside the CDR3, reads DGGITQSPKYLFRKEGQNVTLSCEQNLNHDAMYWYRQDPGQGLRLIYYSQIVNDFQKGDIAEGYSVSREKKESFPLTVTSAQKNPTAFYLCASSMGLNTEAFFGQGTRLTVV.